These 29 T cell receptor beta chains originate from one sample sequenced in a study of cytomegalovirus exposure and HLA in healthy donors. PCR used 60 Vbeta primers and 13 Jbeta primers. Some clones are missing from TCRdb's copy, which holds only in-frame ones; the method was immunoSEQ multiplex PCR. The sample has 100,000 to 150,000 clones; the top ten hold more than 1.5%. The specimen sequenced was PBMCs. The receptors come from a woman between 40 and 55 years old in good health and CMV-seropositive.

J is TRBJ2-5 and V is TRBV11-2; perhaps TRBD1 as D (5 bases). The tail of the sequence fits TRBJ2-7 better, so the J call may be wrong. CDR1 is SGHAT and CDR2 is FQNNGV in the germline V gene. This CDR3 contains 15 residues. The CDR3 region has the DNA TGTGCCAGCAGCCCAAGGGCAGGGCAAGCCTACGAGCAGTACTTC. Translation: CASSPRAGQAYEQYF.

The rearrangement uses TRBV10-1 and TRBJ2-7; 7 bases align to TRBD2. The V gene's germline CDR1 is WNHNN and CDR2 SYGVQD (reference sequence). This CDR3 has 16 residues. Trimming removed 1 base from V and 2 bases from J; junction bases left unmatched: 8. The CDR3 nucleotides are TGCGCCAGCAGTGAGTACCGAGCGGGGACCGCCTACGAGCAGTACTTC. Translated, it gives CASSEYRAGTAYEQYF.

This chain uses TRBV6-1 with TRBJ2-7, with D tentatively TRBD1 (6 bases). Germline CDR1 reads MNHNS; CDR2 reads SASEGT. The CDR3 loop spans 15 amino acids. Deletions cut 4 bases from V and 6 bases from J, with 19 bases between. The CDR3 sequence: CASSAHPGVVSEQYF. Written as DNA, the CDR3 is TGTGCCAGCAGTGCCCACCCAGGGGTCGTCTCCGAGCAGTACTTC.

This CDR3 reads CASLEAHTANYGYTF. In DNA, the CDR3 is TGTGCCAGTCTCGAGGCGCACACCGCTAACTATGGCTACACCTTC. The chain recombines TRBV2 with TRBJ1-2; the D is unclear. The CDR3 is made up of 15 amino acids. Trimming removed 9 bases from V and 0 bases from J, with 17 bases in between. Germline-derived CDR1 and CDR2 are SNHLY and FYNNEI.

The chain employs TRBV28 and TRBJ2-7, with D maybe TRBD1 (6 bases). Germline V gives CDR1 MDHEN, CDR2 SYDVKM. Trimming left V 7 bases short and J 0 bases short, with 16 bases between. There are 15 residues in the CDR3. The CDR3 DNA reads as TGTGCCAGCACCACCCGGGACACCTACTCCTACGAGCAGTACTTC. Protein: CASTTRDTYSYEQYF.

The V gene is TRBV19, the J gene TRBJ2-5, with D tentatively TRBD2 (5 bases). This CDR3 contains 14 residues. V gave up 5 bases and J gave up 5 bases, with 15 bases separating them. The germline CDR1 and CDR2 sequences are LNHDA and SQIVND (reference sequence). DNA of the CDR3: TGTGCCAGTAGTCCGTCTATGCCGGGGGAGACCCAGTACTTC. Translating gives CASSPSMPGETQYF. The whole variable domain, remainder taken from reference TRBV19 and TRBJ2-5, is DGGITQSPKYLFRKEGQNVTLSCEQNLNHDAMYWYRQDPGQGLRLIYYSQIVNDFQKGDIAEGYSVSREKKESFPLTVTSAQKNPTAFYLCASSPSMPGETQYFGPGTRLLVL.

Notes on this clone: The junction departs from the called germline gene at one end, perhaps through a read error. This chain connects TRBV9 to TRBJ2-1; 8 nucleotides agree with TRBD2. Germline-derived CDR1 and CDR2 are SGDLS and YYNGEE. CDR3 size: 17 residues. The CDR3 reads CASNVGQRESANTGQFF. For the CDR3, the DNA is TGTGCCAGCAACGTAGGGCAGCGGGAGTCGGCCAATACGGGGCAGTTCTTC. Supplemented by reference TRBV9 and TRBJ2-1, the full variable domain reads DSGVTQTPKHLITATGQRVTLRCSPRSGDLSVYWYQQSLDQGLQFLIQYYNGEERAKGNILERFSAQQFPDLHSELNLSSLELGDSALYFCASNVGQRESANTGQFFGPGTRLTVL.

The chain recombines TRBV28 with TRBJ2-7; 7 nucleotides match TRBD2. The germline V gene has CDR1 MDHEN and CDR2 SYDVKM. V lost 7 bases and J lost 2; bases outside the gene matches: 11. CDR3 size: 15 residues. CDR3: CASTGGAVPTYEQYF. In nucleotides, the CDR3 is TGTGCCAGCACGGGGGGAGCGGTCCCGACCTACGAGCAGTACTTC.

This chain connects TRBV28 to TRBJ2-6; D is ambiguous. The CDR3 spans 23 residues. Trimming stripped 3 bases from V and 0 bases from J, with 30 bases between. The germline V gene encodes CDR1 MDHEN and CDR2 SYDVKM. CDR3 sequence reads: CASSLSPTDPVLILDSGANVLTF. The CDR3 DNA sequence: TGTGCCAGCAGTTTGAGCCCCACAGATCCCGTGCTTATTCTTGACTCTGGGGCCAACGTCCTGACTTTC.

The chain links TRBV25-1 to TRBJ1-2; 7 positions match TRBD1. The germline gives CDR1 MGHDK, CDR2 SYGVNS. Trimming removed 3 bases from V and 3 bases from J; junction bases left unmatched: 13. This CDR3 is built from 17 residues. CDR3 amino acids: CASSDTTLAGGDYGYTF. In DNA, the CDR3 is TGTGCCAGCAGTGATACTACCCTGGCAGGGGGTGACTATGGCTACACCTTC.

This chain links TRBV10-3 with TRBJ2-7; 12 nucleotides agree with TRBD2. With V trimmed by 2 bases and J by 3 bases, 8 bases remained unmatched. The CDR3 has 17 amino acids. Germline values: CDR1 ENHRY, CDR2 SYGVKD. In DNA form, the CDR3 reads TGTGCCATCAGTGAGAGTCTAGCGGGAGGGTTTGGCTACGAGCAGTACTTC. Translated: CAISESLAGGFGYEQYF.

This rearrangement joins TRBV6-1 to TRBJ1-1; 8 nucleotides match TRBD1. Germline trimming cut 3 bases from V and 1 base from J; bases unmatched to any gene: 1. This CDR3 has 14 residues. Germline loops: CDR1 MNHNS, CDR2 SASEGT. The CDR3 DNA is TGTGCCAGCAGTGATGGGACAGGGAACACTGAAGCTTTCTTT. It translates to CASSDGTGNTEAFF.

The V gene is TRBV28, the J gene TRBJ1-5; D is possibly TRBD1 (5 bases). The germline V gene has CDR1 MDHEN and CDR2 SYDVKM. CDR3 length: 13 residues. V was shortened by 5 bases and J by 7 bases, with 12 bases between the two germline ends. The CDR3 loop is CASSGGFSQPQHF. In DNA, the CDR3 is TGTGCCAGCAGTGGGGGGTTTTCCCAGCCCCAGCATTTT. Variable domain in full (rest from reference TRBV28 and TRBJ1-5): DVKVTQSSRYLVKRTGEKVFLECVQDMDHENMFWYRQDPGLGLRLIYFSYDVKMKEKGDIPEGYSVSREKKERFSLILESASTNQTSMYLCASSGGFSQPQHFGDGTRLSIL.

The chain is built from TRBV11-2 and TRBJ2-3; the D gene is possibly TRBD2 (6 bases). The CDR3 consists of 16 residues. Trimming cost V 1 base and J 0 bases, with 11 bases left between them. Germline V lookup: CDR1 SGHAT, CDR2 FQNNGV. Here the CDR3 DNA reads TGTGCCAGCAGCTTAGGGTGGAGGGGAAGCACAGATACGCAGTATTTT. This codes for CASSLGWRGSTDTQYF.

The chain uses TRBV4-2 and TRBJ2-6, with a weak D call TRBD2 (6 bases). Germline V gene sequence: CDR1 LGHNA, CDR2 YNFKEQ. Between the trimmed V and J ends, which lost 0 bases and 0 bases, there was a span of 6 bases. The CDR3 consists of 16 residues. The DNA for the CDR3 is TGTGCCAGCAGCCAAGACGGGAGCTCTGGGGCCAACGTCCTGACTTTC. This gives the protein CASSQDGSSGANVLTF.

The rearrangement links TRBV5-6 to TRBJ2-4; TRBD1 matches at 7 bases. CDR1 and CDR2 (germline): SGHDT, YYEEEE. This CDR3 is 16 amino acids long. Trimming took 4 bases from V and 0 from J; bases not matched to a gene: 7. The CDR3 loop reads CASSDRASLAKNIQYF. The DNA for the CDR3 is TGTGCCAGCAGCGACAGGGCTTCCCTAGCCAAAAACATTCAGTACTTC.

The chain combines TRBV19 with TRBJ2-1, with 7 bases fitting TRBD2. After removal of 5 bases from V and 8 bases from J, the junction contained 9 bases not matched to a gene. Germline V gives CDR1 LNHDA, CDR2 SQIVND (reference sequence). This CDR3 has 14 residues. The CDR3 DNA follows: TGTGCCAGTAGTCTGGGGACTACCCTCGATGAGCAGTTCTTC. Its translation is CASSLGTTLDEQFF.

The rearrangement links TRBV29-1 to TRBJ1-2, with D possibly matching TRBD1 (5 bases). In germline, CDR1 is SQVTM, CDR2 ANQGSEA. Trimming cost V 4 bases and J 2 bases, with 5 bases left between them. The CDR3 spans 11 residues. The CDR3, as DNA: TGCAGCGTTGGACAGAACTATGGCTACACCTTC. The encoded protein is CSVGQNYGYTF. Looking up the rest from reference TRBV29-1 and TRBJ1-2 gives the full variable domain: SAVISQKPSRDICQRGTSLTIQCQVDSQVTMMFWYRQQPGQSLTLIATANQGSEATYESGFVIDKFPISRPNLTFSTLTVSNMSPEDSSIYLCSVGQNYGYTFGSGTRLTVV.

The V and J genes are TRBV5-1 and TRBJ2-1, with TRBD1 matching over 10 bases. The junction had 7 bases not matched to a gene; V was cut back by 3 bases and J by 7 bases. CDR3 length equals 15 residues. The germline CDR1 and CDR2 sequences are SGHRS and YFSETQ. This CDR3 reads CASSWTGTGENEQFF. In nucleotides, the CDR3 is TGCGCCAGCAGCTGGACCGGGACAGGGGAAAATGAGCAGTTCTTC. The whole variable domain, remainder taken from reference TRBV5-1 and TRBJ2-1, is KAGVTQTPRYLIKTRGQQVTLSCSPISGHRSVSWYQQTPGQGLQFLFEYFSETQRNKGNFPGRFSGRQFSNSRSEMNVSTLELGDSALYLCASSWTGTGENEQFFGPGTRLTVL.

The chain combines TRBV19 with TRBJ1-2, with TRBD1 matching 7 bases. Germline trimming cut 3 bases from V and 8 bases from J; bases unmatched to any gene: 12. Germline V gene data show CDR1 as LNHDA and CDR2 as SQIVND (reference sequence). This CDR3 contains 15 residues. The DNA for the CDR3 is TGTGCCAGTAGTATCCCGACAGGGACGAAGAAAGGCTACACCTTC. Protein: CASSIPTGTKKGYTF. The full variable domain, rest sourced from reference TRBV19 and TRBJ1-2, is DGGITQSPKYLFRKEGQNVTLSCEQNLNHDAMYWYRQDPGQGLRLIYYSQIVNDFQKGDIAEGYSVSREKKESFPLTVTSAQKNPTAFYLCASSIPTGTKKGYTFGSGTRLTVV.

J is TRBJ1-5 and V is TRBV28, with D possibly TRBD1 on 6 matching bases. Deletions cut 9 bases from V and 3 bases from J, with 15 bases between. The CDR3 covers 14 residues. CDR1 MDHEN and CDR2 SYDVKM come from the germline V gene. The CDR3 spells CASLSRQANQPQHF. In nucleotides, the CDR3 is TGTGCCAGTCTGTCCAGACAGGCCAATCAGCCCCAGCATTTT.

The chain couples TRBV10-3 to TRBJ2-1, with TRBD2 matching 8 bases. Germline V gene sequence: CDR1 ENHRY, CDR2 SYGVKD. This CDR3 region has 13 residues. J lost 7 bases, V lost 5 bases, and 4 bases had no gene match. The CDR3 here is CAISKSGSNEQFF. The CDR3 nucleotides are TGTGCCATCAGTAAGAGCGGGAGTAATGAGCAGTTCTTC.

The chain recombines TRBV5-1 with TRBJ2-4; 8 bases agree with TRBD1. The ends lost 4 bases at V and 1 base at J; junction bases unmatched: 7. The CDR3 loop spans 16 amino acids. Germline assignment: CDR1 SGHRS and CDR2 YFSETQ. CDR3 nucleotide sequence: TGCGCCAGCAGCCCAAGGACAGGGACGGCCAAAAACATTCAGTACTTC. Translation: CASSPRTGTAKNIQYF.

The gene calls are TRBV6-1 and TRBJ1-3; 7 nucleotides align to TRBD1. In germline, CDR1 is MNHNS, CDR2 SASEGT. This CDR3 comprises 15 residues. V shed 5 bases and J 2 bases; nucleotides not matched to a gene: 6. As DNA, the CDR3 is TGTGCCAGCAGTAACCCTACAGGGGCTGGAAACACCATATATTTT. This gives the protein CASSNPTGAGNTIYF.

The chain has TRBV19 and TRBJ2-5; 11 positions agree with TRBD2. V lost 5 bases, J lost 5 bases, and 7 bases stayed unmatched. This CDR3 has 15 amino acids. In germline, CDR1 is LNHDA, CDR2 SQIVND (reference sequence). Here the CDR3 reads CASSGTSGRMETQYF. The CDR3 DNA reads as TGTGCCAGTAGTGGAACTAGCGGGAGAATGGAGACCCAGTACTTC.

V usage is TRBV2 and J usage is TRBJ2-2; D remains unclear. The V and J ends lost 9 bases and 7 bases respectively, with 6 bases between them. The CDR3 is 10 residues long. Germline CDR1 is SNHLY and CDR2 is FYNNEI. For the CDR3, the DNA is TGTGCCAGTGTCGGCGGGGAGCTGTTTTTT. This codes for CASVGGELFF.

The chain joins TRBV7-6 to TRBJ2-1, with a weak D call TRBD2 (6 bases). Trimming pared 4 bases from V and 4 bases from J, leaving 14 bases between. This CDR3 region has 15 residues. Germline lookup yields CDR1 SGHVS and CDR2 FNYEAQ. The CDR3 coding sequence is TGTGCCAGCAGCTCCCCCAGGACTACGTACAATGAGCAGTTCTTC. Its translation: CASSSPRTTYNEQFF.

The chain uses TRBV6-5 and TRBJ1-1; weak D call: TRBD1 (5 bases). Trimming took off 3 bases at V and 10 bases at J, with 9 bases between the two ends. The CDR3 has 11 residues. CDR1 is MNHEY, CDR2 SVGAGI, per germline. For the CDR3, the DNA is TGTGCCAGCAGTTATGCGGGGGGAGCTTTCTTT. It encodes CASSYAGGAFF.

The chain couples TRBV5-1 to TRBJ2-2; 9 nucleotides match TRBD1. In germline, CDR1 is SGHRS, CDR2 YFSETQ. The CDR3 covers 15 residues. The V segment lost 1 base and the J segment 7 bases; nucleotides outside the gene matches: 5. As DNA, the CDR3 is TGCGCCAGCAGCTTGCGGACAGGGGAAGACGGGGAGCTGTTTTTT. Residues: CASSLRTGEDGELFF.